This T cell receptor beta chain was sequenced during a study of a mutant IDH1 vaccine in newly diagnosed glioma. Trimming took 4 bases from V and 1 from J; bases not matched to a gene: 11. Germline lookup yields CDR1 SGHRS and CDR2 YFSETQ. CDR3 length equals 17 residues. A note on this clone: Its antigen is unidentified.

Stated time point: week 47, end of study. The study gave 300 ug of mutant IDH1 20-mer peptide per vaccine dose, with topical imiquimod. The assay was immunoSEQ multiplex PCR, and TCRdb's table has in-frame clones only and misses some. The table shows about 52,000 clones, with approximately 76% occurring only once. The material was PBMCs, obtained from a glioma patient whose treatment included an IDH1 peptide vaccine. The origin of this receptor is a woman in her forties with glioma. Some clones in this sample may be carry-over from other donors' samples. V usage is TRBV5-1 and J usage is TRBJ2-3; TRBD1 matches 8 bases. CDR3 in DNA: TGCGCCAGCAGCCAGACCACAGGGGGAAGGGGCACAGATACGCAGTATTTT. Its translation: CASSQTTGGRGTDTQYF.